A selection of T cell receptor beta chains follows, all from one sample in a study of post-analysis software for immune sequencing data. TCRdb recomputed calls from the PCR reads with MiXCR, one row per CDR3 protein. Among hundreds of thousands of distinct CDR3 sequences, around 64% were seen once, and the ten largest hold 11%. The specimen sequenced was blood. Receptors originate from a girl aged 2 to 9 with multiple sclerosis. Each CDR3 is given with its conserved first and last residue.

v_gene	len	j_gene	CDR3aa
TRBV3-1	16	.	CASSPVTDGQGYEQYF
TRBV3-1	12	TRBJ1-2	CASSQGKLMYTF
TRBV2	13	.	CASRTSREETQYF
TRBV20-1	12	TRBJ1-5	CSASQGDQPQHF
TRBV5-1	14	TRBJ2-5	CASSPVAGEETQYF
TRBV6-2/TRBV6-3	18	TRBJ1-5	CASTYINPTGTAYQPQHF
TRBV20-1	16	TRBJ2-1	CSARGDSGAWLNEQFF
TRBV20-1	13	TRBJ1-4	CSALNRVGEKLFF
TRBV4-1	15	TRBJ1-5	CASSQEFSLNQPQHF
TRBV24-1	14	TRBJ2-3	CATSDRSSTDTQYF
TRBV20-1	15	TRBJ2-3	CSARDWLAGADTQYF
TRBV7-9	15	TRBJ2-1	CASSPRGGRLNEQFF
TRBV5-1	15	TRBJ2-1	CASRQHTSSYNEQFF
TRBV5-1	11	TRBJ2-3	CASSSTDTQYF
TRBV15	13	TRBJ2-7	CAASREAGGEQYF
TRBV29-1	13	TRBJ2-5	CSVAPQGMETQYF
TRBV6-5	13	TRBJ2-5	CASSFRQGGTQYF
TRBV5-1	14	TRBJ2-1	CASSGGVGSNEQFF
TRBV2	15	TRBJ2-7	CASSEAGGSAYEQYF
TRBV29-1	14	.	CSVEATGASETQYF
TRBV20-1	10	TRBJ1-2	CSASPGGYTF
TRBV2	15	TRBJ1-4	CASSEIGTGVEKLFF
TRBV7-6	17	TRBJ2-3	CASSLAKGAAGADTQYF
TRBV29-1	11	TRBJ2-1	CSARQRYEQFF
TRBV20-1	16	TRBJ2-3	CSARISGAVFTDTQYF
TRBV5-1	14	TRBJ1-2	CASSPEPGQFGYTF
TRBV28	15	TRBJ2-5	CASSPLGQGLETQYF
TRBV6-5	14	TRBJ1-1	CASRGQGMNTEAFF
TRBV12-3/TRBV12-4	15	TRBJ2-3	CASRPVRYITDTQYF
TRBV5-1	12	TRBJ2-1	CASAAGGFEQFF
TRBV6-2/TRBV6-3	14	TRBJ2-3	CASSSFRWTDTQYF
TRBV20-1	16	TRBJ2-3	CSGLRGGRASTDTQYF
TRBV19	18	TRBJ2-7	CASSSPHITSGISYEQYF
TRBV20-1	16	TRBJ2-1	CSASFVGTLFYNEQFF
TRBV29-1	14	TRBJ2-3	CSVEVGGPLGTQYF
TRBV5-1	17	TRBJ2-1	CASSLAGLSSQNNEQFF
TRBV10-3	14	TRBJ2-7	CAISEATESYEQYF
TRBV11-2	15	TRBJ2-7	CASSTGTGGYYEQYF
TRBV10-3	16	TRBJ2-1	CAISEERVASYNEQFF
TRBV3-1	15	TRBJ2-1	CASSQVASSYNEQFF
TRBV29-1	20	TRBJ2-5	CSVKNPGVPIAGEVRETQYF